The text below deals with one TCR beta chain. Its antigen is unknown. The input lacks base qualities; no much larger clone sits a single base away. These data come from a study of T-cell reconstitution after alpha-beta-depleted transplantation in children (dated by TCRdb to about 2016). Notes on the research overall: The study quantitatively tracked T-cell immune reconstitution after TCRalphabeta/CD19-depleted allogeneic hematopoietic cell transplantation in children using TCR repertoire profiling.

Libraries were constructed by PCR. The sequencer was an Illumina HiSeq 2500. TCR library preparation used molecular barcoding, with unique molecular identifiers applied to normalize quantification of the TCRbeta repertoire. TCRdb reanalyzed the raw reads on its own, using fastp at Q25 for trimming and MiXCR for clone calling, and kept in-frame beta chains. Duplicate CDR3 protein sequences are folded into a single record with the most common DNA and genes. Recorded for this sample are around 400,000 distinct CDR3 sequences; roughly 10% of them occurred a single time. Approximately 5% of the sample is taken by the ten largest. Material: PBMCs from the stem cell graft donor, obtained from the stem cell graft. The sequence was collected from a human donor who donated a stem cell graft to a child with acute myeloid leukemia.

The encoded CDR3 is CASSGLADEQYF. At the DNA level, the sequence is TGTGCCAGCAGCGGACTAGCAGACGAGCAGTACTTC. The chain is encoded by TRBV7-2 joined to TRBJ2-7, with TRBD2 matching 8 junction bases. Including cysteine and phenylalanine, the CDR3 has 12 amino acids. Just CDR3 DNA is preserved here, 36 bases in frame from base 1. The germline V gene provides CDR1 SGHTA and CDR2 FQGNSA. V loses 5 bases at its end and J loses 5 bases; junction bases beyond the gene matches: 2. Outside the CDR3, residues come from the reference TRBV7-2 and TRBJ2-7 proteins, so the full variable domain is: GAGVSQSPSNKVTEKGKDVELRCDPISGHTALYWYRQSLGQGLEFLIYFQGNSAPDKSGLPSDRFSAERTGGSVSTLTIQRTQQEDSAVYLCASSGLADEQYFGPGTRLTVT.